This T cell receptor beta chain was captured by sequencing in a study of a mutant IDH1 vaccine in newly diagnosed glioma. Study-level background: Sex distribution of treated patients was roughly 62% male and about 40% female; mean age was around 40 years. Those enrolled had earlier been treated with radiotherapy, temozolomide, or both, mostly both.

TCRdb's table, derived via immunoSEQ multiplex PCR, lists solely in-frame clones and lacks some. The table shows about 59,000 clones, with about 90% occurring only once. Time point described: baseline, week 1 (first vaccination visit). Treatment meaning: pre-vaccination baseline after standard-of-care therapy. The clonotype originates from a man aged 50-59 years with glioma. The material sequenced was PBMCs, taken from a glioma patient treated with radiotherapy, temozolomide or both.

Here the CDR3 reads CASSRDRRNTGELFF. CDR3 DNA sequence: TGTGCCAGCAGTCGGGACAGGCGGAACACCGGGGAGCTGTTTTTT. The chain recombines TRBV6-5 with TRBJ2-2, with 8 positions matching TRBD1. The CDR3 is 15 residues long. The junction had 3 bases not matched to a gene; V was cut back by 5 bases and J by 1 base. Germline lookup yields CDR1 MNHEY and CDR2 SVGAGI.